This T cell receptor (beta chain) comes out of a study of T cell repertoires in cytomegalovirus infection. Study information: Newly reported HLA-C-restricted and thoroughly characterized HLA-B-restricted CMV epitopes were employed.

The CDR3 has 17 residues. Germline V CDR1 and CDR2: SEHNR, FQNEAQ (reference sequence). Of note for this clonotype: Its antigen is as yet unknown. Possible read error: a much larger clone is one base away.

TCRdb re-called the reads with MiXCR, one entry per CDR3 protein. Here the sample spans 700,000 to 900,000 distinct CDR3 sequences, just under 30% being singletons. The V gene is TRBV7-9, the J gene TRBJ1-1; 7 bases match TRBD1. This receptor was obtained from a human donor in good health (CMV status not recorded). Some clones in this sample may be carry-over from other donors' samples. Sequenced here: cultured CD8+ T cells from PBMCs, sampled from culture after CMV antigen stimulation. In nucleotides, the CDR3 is TGTGCCAGCAGCTTAGACGGCAGGGGGTCACGGGGCTCTGATGCTTTCTTT. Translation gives CASSLDGRGSRGSDAFF. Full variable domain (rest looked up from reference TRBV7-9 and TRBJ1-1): DTGVSQNPRHKITKRGQNVTFRCDPISEHNRLYWYRQTLGQGPEFLTYFQNEAQLEKSRLLSDRFSAERPKGSFSTLEIQRTEQGDSAMYLCASSLDGRGSRGSDAFFGQGTRLTVV.